Shown below are 5 T cell receptor beta chains from a single sample sequenced in a study of vaccination and CD4 T cells after COVID-19. For these TCRs, the target antigens are not known. Once obtained from cultured CD4+ T cells, the DNA was sequenced using the Oncomine TCR Beta short-read assay. TCRdb independently ran MiXCR on the PCR reads; one entry per CDR3 protein. This sample has some 7,000 distinct CDR3 sequences, with around 41% found just once. Treatment specified: approximately 9-day PBMC culture with coronavirus spike peptide pools or control peptides (ViraFEST assay). Samples of CD4+ T cells were obtained from the unexposed donor before the COVID-19 pandemic (2011-2018). Sequenced sample: CD4+ T cells from blood, cultured in vitro. These receptors came from a human donor in good health.

The genes are TRBV12-3 or TRBV12-4 and TRBJ1-1; D is undetermined. The CDR3 sequence is 13 residues long. Trimming stripped 3 bases from V and 1 base from J, with 6 bases between. CDR3 protein: CASSFKGNTEAFF. The CDR3 bases are TGTGCCAGCAGTTTTAAGGGGAACACTGAAGCTTTCTTT.

This rearrangement joins TRBV2 to TRBJ2-6, with 12 positions matching TRBD1. V lost 7 bases and J lost 1; bases outside the gene matches: 5. The CDR3 contains 17 residues. The germline V gene encodes CDR1 SNHLY and CDR2 FYNNEI. The CDR3 DNA is TGTGCCAGCACTAGGGACAGGGGGCGTTCTGGGGCCAACGTCCTGACTTTC. It codes for CASTRDRGRSGANVLTF.

The chain combines TRBV20-1 with TRBJ2-7, with 7 bases fitting TRBD2. The J segment lost 5 bases and the V segment lost 3 bases, leaving 19 bases of the junction unmatched. CDR1 is DFQATT and CDR2 is SNEGSKA in the germline V gene (reference sequence). The CDR3 contains 17 residues. The CDR3 nucleotides read TGCAGTGCTAGCCTGGGCCTTAGGACTGGGAGGGAGGACGAGCAGTACTTC. Translation: CSASLGLRTGREDEQYF.

The chain has TRBV6-5 and TRBJ1-2; TRBD1 might be the D (6 bases). Per the germline V gene, CDR1 is MNHEY and CDR2 is SVGAGI. This CDR3 is 16 amino acids long. The germline V and J ends were trimmed by 2 bases and 0 bases, with 13 bases remaining between them. For the CDR3, the DNA is TGTGCCAGCAGTTACGGAGGGGACATACCTAACTATGGCTACACCTTC. Its protein product is CASSYGGDIPNYGYTF.

The chain recombines TRBV20-1 with TRBJ2-1; 8 bases are a match to TRBD2. CDR1 DFQATT and CDR2 SNEGSKA come from the germline V gene (reference sequence). The CDR3 is 17 amino acids. The V gene end was trimmed by 3 bases and the J gene end by 3 bases; junction bases not matched to a gene: 13. The CDR3 is CSARVAGGRGGYNEQFF. For the CDR3, the DNA is TGCAGTGCTAGGGTGGCGGGGGGTCGTGGTGGCTACAATGAGCAGTTCTTC.